A single T cell receptor (beta chain) is shown here with its context. The repertoire was sequenced with immunoSEQ multiplex PCR; TCRdb's copy has only in-frame clones and lacks some. Of 200,000 to 250,000 clones listed, just over 90% are singletons. The record originates from a study of blood T cell repertoires in COVID-19. Trimming removed 5 bases from V and 4 bases from J, with 15 bases in between. The CDR3 has 15 amino acids. Germline CDR1 reads SEHNR; CDR2 reads FQNEAQ (reference sequence). The chain is built from TRBV7-9 and TRBJ1-3, with a weak D call TRBD1 (6 bases). This clonotype was sampled from a man between 25 and 39 years old with acute or convalescent COVID-19. Input material: peripheral blood. In nucleotides, the CDR3 is TGTGCCAGCAGCCCGACAGGCTTCTCAGGAAACACCATATATTTT. This translates into CASSPTGFSGNTIYF.